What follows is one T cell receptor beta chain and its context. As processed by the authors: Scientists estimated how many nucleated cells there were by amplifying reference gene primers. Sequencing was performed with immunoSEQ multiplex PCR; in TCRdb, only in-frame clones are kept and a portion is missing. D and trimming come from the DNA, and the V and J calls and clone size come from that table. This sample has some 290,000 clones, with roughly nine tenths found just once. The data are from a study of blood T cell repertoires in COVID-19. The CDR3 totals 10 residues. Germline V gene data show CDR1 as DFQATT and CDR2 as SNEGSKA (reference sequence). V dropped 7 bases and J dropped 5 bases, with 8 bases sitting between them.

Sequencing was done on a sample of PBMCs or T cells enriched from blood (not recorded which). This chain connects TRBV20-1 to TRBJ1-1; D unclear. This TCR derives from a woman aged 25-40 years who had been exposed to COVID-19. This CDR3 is CSVPKTEAFF. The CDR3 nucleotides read TGCAGTGTTCCTAAGACTGAAGCTTTCTTT.